This T cell receptor beta chain was found in a study of early T cells in non-severe SARS-CoV-2 infection. Whole-study context: Investigators sequenced bulk RNA drawn from unsorted whole blood, and chains remained unpaired. Regarding the study as a whole: VDJdb matches were skewed toward anti-spike CD8 T cell responses.

Unique molecular identifiers were attached to individual cDNA molecules. TCRdb ran MiXCR on the 5' RACE reads and lists one entry per CDR3 protein. The sample consists of 75,000 to 90,000 distinct CDR3 sequences, under 11% of them appearing once. The CDR3 is made up of 15 amino acids. From germline, CDR1 is SSHAT and CDR2 FNYEAQ (reference sequence). The V gene lost 11 bases and the J gene lost 9 bases, with 29 bases spanning the gap. With respect to this clonotype: Its antigen is as yet unknown.

The TCR was taken from an adult who was a healthcare worker with PCR-confirmed SARS-CoV-2 infection or an uninfected control (not recorded which). This chain links TRBV7-7 with TRBJ2-7; no clear D gene. The sequencing here drew on whole blood, taken at baseline. CDR3 sequence: CALSVDQARSFAQYF. In DNA form, the CDR3 reads TGTGCCCTCTCGGTGGACCAGGCCCGTTCTTTCGCGCAGTACTTC.